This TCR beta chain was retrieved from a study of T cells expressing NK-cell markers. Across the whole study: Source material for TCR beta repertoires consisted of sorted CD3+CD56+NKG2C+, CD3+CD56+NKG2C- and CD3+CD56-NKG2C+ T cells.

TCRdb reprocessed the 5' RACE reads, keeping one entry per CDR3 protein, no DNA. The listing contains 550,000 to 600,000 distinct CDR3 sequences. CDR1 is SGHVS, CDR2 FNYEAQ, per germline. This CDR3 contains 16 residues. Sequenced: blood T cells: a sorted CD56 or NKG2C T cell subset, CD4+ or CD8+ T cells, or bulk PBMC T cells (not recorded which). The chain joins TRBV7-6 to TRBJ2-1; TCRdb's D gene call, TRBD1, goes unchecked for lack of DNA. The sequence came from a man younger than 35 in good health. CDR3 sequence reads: CASSFVPGQGRNEQFF. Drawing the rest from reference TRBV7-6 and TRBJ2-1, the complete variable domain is GAGVSQSPRYKVTKRGQDVALRCDPISGHVSLYWYRQALGQGPEFLTYFNYEAQQDKSGLPNDRFSAERPEGSISTLTIQRTEQRDSAMYRCASSFVPGQGRNEQFFGPGTRLTVL.